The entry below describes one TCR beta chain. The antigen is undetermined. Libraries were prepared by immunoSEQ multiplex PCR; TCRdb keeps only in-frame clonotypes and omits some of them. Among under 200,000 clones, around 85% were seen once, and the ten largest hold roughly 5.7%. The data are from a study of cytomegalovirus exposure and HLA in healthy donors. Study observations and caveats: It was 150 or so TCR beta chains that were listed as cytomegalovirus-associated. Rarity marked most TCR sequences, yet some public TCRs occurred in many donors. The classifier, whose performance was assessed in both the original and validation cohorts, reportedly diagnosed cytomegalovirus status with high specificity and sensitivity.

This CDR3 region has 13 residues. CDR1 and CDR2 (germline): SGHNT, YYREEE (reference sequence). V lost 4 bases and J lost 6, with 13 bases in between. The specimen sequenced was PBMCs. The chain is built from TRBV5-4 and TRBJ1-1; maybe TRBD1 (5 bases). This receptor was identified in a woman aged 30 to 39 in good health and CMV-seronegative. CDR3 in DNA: TGTGCCAGCAGCCCGGGGGTAGAGGCTGAAGCTTTCTTT. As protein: CASSPGVEAEAFF. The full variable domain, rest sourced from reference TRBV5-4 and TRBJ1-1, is ETGVTQSPTHLIKTRGQQVTLRCSSQSGHNTVSWYQQALGQGPQFIFQYYREEENGRGNFPPRFSGLQFPNYSSELNVNALELDDSALYLCASSPGVEAEAFFGQGTRLTVV.